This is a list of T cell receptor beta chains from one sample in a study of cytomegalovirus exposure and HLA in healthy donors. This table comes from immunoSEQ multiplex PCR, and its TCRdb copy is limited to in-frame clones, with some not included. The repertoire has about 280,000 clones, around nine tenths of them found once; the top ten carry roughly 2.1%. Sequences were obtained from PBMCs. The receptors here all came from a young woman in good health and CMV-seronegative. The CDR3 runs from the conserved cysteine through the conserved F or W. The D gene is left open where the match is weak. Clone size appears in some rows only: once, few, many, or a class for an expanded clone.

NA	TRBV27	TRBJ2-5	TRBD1	CASSLDRGTRTQYF	TGTGCCAGCAGTTTAGACAGGGGTACCAGGACCCAGTACTTC
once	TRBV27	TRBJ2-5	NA	CASSPASRETQYF	TGTGCCAGCAGTCCCGCTAGCCGTGAGACCCAGTACTTC
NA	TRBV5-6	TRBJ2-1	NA	CASSLDRGWEQFF	TGTGCCAGCAGCTTGGATCGCGGATGGGAGCAGTTCTTC
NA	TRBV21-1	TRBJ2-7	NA	CASSKLQGAYEQYF	TGTGCCAGCAGCAAATTACAGGGAGCCTACGAGCAGTACTTC
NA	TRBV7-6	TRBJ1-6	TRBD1	CASSLGGTGGSPLHF	TGTGCCAGCAGCTTAGGGGGGACAGGGGGTTCACCCCTCCACTTT
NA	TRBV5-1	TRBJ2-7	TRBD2	CASSPTSGCQYYYEQYF	TGCGCCAGCAGCCCAACTAGCGGGTGTCAATACTACTACGAGCAGTACTTC
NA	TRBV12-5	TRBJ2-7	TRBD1	CASGPSPGQGAREQYF	TGTGCTAGTGGTCCCTCACCGGGACAGGGGGCTAGGGAGCAGTACTTC
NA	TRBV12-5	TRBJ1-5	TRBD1	CASGLGQGLQPQHF	TGTGCTAGTGGTTTGGGACAGGGACTTCAGCCCCAGCATTTT
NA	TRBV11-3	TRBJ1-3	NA	CASSTPTGIAGNTIYF	TGTGCCAGCAGCACCCCAACAGGGATAGCTGGAAACACCATATATTTT
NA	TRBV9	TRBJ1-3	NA	CASSSGVSGNTIYF	TGTGCCAGCAGCTCAGGGGTTTCTGGAAACACCATATATTTT
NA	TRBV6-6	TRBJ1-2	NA	CASSYSQGGSGYTF	TGTGCCAGCAGTTACTCACAGGGTGGAAGTGGCTACACCTTC
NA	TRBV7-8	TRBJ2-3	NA	CASSYPVGGGYEDTQYF	TGTGCCAGCAGCTATCCCGTCGGTGGGGGCTATGAAGATACGCAGTATTTT
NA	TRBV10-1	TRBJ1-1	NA	CASSVQPNTEAFF	TGCGCCAGCAGTGTACAGCCGAACACTGAAGCTTTCTTT
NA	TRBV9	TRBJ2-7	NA	CASSPEQGPYEQYF	TGTGCCAGCAGCCCAGAACAGGGCCCCTACGAGCAGTACTTC
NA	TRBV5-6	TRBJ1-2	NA	CASSLGRGSYTF	TGTGCCAGCAGCTTAGGGAGAGGATCGTACACCTTC
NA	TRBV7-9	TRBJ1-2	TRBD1	CASSSTGGPNYGYTF	TGTGCCAGCAGCTCTACAGGGGGACCTAACTATGGCTACACCTTC
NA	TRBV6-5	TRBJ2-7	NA	CASSRRGSYEQYF	TGTGCCAGCAGCCGCCGAGGGTCCTACGAGCAGTACTTC
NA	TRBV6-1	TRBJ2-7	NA	CASSVTPGFRYEQYF	TGTGCCAGCAGTGTTACGCCAGGGTTCCGTTACGAGCAGTACTTC
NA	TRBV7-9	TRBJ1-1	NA	CASSLVGDLNTEAFF	TGTGCCAGCAGCTTAGTAGGGGATTTGAACACTGAAGCTTTCTTT
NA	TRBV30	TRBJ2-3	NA	CAWSNSLDTQYF	TGTGCCTGGAGCAATAGTCTAGATACGCAGTATTTT
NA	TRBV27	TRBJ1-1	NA	CASSLSSEGNTEAFF	TGTGCCAGCAGTTTATCATCCGAGGGGAACACTGAAGCTTTCTTT
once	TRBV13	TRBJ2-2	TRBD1	CASRLRGRNTGELFF	TGTGCCAGCAGACTCAGGGGGCGGAACACCGGGGAGCTGTTTTTT
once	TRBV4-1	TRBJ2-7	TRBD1	CASSQTISRTGRDEQYF	TGCGCCAGCAGCCAAACAATATCCCGGACAGGACGCGACGAGCAGTACTTC
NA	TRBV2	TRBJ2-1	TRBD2	CASRGTSGGARSYNEQFF	TGTGCCAGCAGAGGGACTAGCGGGGGGGCTAGGTCCTACAATGAGCAGTTCTTC
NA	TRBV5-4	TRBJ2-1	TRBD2	CASSSPERGRDNEQFF	TGTGCCAGCAGCTCCCCCGAGCGGGGGAGGGACAATGAGCAGTTCTTC
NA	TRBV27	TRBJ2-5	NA	CASSRGLPRETQYF	TGTGCCAGCAGCCGAGGACTGCCGCGGGAGACCCAGTACTTC
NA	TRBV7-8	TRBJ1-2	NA	CASSSWTDPNYGYTF	TGTGCCAGCAGCTCCTGGACAGATCCTAACTATGGCTACACCTTC
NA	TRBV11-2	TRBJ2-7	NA	CASSPSSYEQYF	TGTGCCAGCAGCCCGAGCTCCTACGAGCAGTACTTC
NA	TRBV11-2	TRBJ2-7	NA	CASSLVGRGYEQYF	TGTGCCAGCAGCTTAGTAGGCAGGGGCTACGAGCAGTACTTC
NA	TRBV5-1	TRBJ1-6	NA	CASRFVGQNNSPLHF	TGCGCCAGCAGGTTCGTAGGACAGAATAATTCACCCCTCCACTTT